Listed below are T cell receptor beta chains from one sample, sequenced in a study of blood T cell repertoires in COVID-19. Clones were read by immunoSEQ multiplex PCR, and TCRdb kept only the in-frame ones, dropping some. The data show about 300,000 clones, around 90% seen once. Input material: PBMCs or T cells enriched from blood (not recorded which). The receptors shown here come from a man between 60 and 75 years old who had recovered from COVID-19. The CDR3 runs from the conserved cysteine through the conserved F or W. A D gene is named only where the DNA matches it firmly. Size is omitted from some rows. Given values are once, few, many or a class for expanded clones.

abundance	v_gene	j_gene	d_gene	CDR3nt	CDR3aa
-	TRBV28	TRBJ1-5	TRBD1	TGTGCCAGCAGCCTCGGGACAGGGGGCGTTGGGCCCCAGCATTTT	CASSLGTGGVGPQHF
-	TRBV18	TRBJ2-5	TRBD1	TGTGCCAGCTCACCTGACAGGGGTTCAGAGACCCAGTACTTC	CASSPDRGSETQYF
few	TRBV28	TRBJ2-1	TRBD2	TGTGCCGGGTCTAGCGGTAGCTCCTACAATGAGCAGTTCTTC	CAGSSGSSYNEQFF
-	TRBV19	TRBJ2-7	-	TGTGCCAGTAGTATGGGGCTAAGGGGTTCCTACGAGCAGTACTTC	CASSMGLRGSYEQYF
-	TRBV18	TRBJ2-3	TRBD1	TGTGCCAGCTCACCACCGAGGGGGCGAGAAGTTTTCGATGCGCAGTATTTT	CASSPPRGREVFDAQYF
-	TRBV20-1	TRBJ1-5	-	TGCAGTGCTAGTTTGGGGGCGAGCAATCAGCCCCAGCATTTT	CSASLGASNQPQHF
once	TRBV5-4	TRBJ2-7	-	TGTGCCAGCCCGCGGGAATCCTACGAGCAGTACTTC	CASPRESYEQYF
-	TRBV20-1	TRBJ2-3	-	TGCAGTGCTAGTAGAGCAGATACGCAGTATTTT	CSASRADTQYF
-	TRBV28	TRBJ2-3	TRBD2	TGTGCCAGCACCTCGACTAGCGGGGGCACAGATACGCAGTATTTT	CASTSTSGGTDTQYF
-	TRBV27	TRBJ1-4	-	TGTGCCAGCAGTTTATCGAGAGCAACTAATGAAAAACTGTTTTTT	CASSLSRATNEKLFF
-	TRBV3-1/TRBV3-2	TRBJ2-7	TRBD2	TGTGCCAGCAGCCAAGCTGCAGGACTAGCGGGAGATCCGTACGAGCAGTACTTC	CASSQAAGLAGDPYEQYF
once	TRBV5-4	TRBJ1-5	-	TGTGCCAGCAGCTCCCCAGGGGCGGGGGCAATAAGTCAGCCCCAGCATTTT	CASSSPGAGAISQPQHF
-	TRBV5-1	TRBJ2-7	TRBD2	TGCGCCAGCAGCTCTCAACCGCTAGCGGGAGCTGCGTACGAGCAGTACTTC	CASSSQPLAGAAYEQYF
few	TRBV5-1	TRBJ1-2	TRBD1	TGCGCCAGCAGCTTACAGGGGGCCTATGGCTACACCTTC	CASSLQGAYGYTF
-	TRBV28	TRBJ1-3	TRBD1	TGTGCCAGCAGTTTACGACAGGGGAGCGGAAACACCATATATTTT	CASSLRQGSGNTIYF
-	TRBV28	TRBJ2-1	-	TGTGCCAGCACCCCGGACAGATACAATGAGCAGTTCTTC	CASTPDRYNEQFF
-	TRBV19	TRBJ1-1	-	TGTGCCAGTAGTTCCAGGGGTCTGGTGGGGAACACTGAAGCTTTCTTT	CASSSRGLVGNTEAFF
-	TRBV5-1	TRBJ2-3	-	TGCGCCAGCAGCGAGAGGTCCCGGGTAGTGGGAGCAGATACGCAGTATTTT	CASSERSRVVGADTQYF
-	TRBV19	TRBJ2-5	TRBD1	TGTGCCAGTAGTACGCCAGAGGGGGCGGAAGAGACCCAGTACTTC	CASSTPEGAEETQYF
-	TRBV7-6	TRBJ1-1	TRBD1	TGTGCCAGCAGCCCTCTAGTGGACAGGGGTGAAGCTTTCTTT	CASSPLVDRGEAFF
-	TRBV5-1	TRBJ2-3	TRBD2	TGCGCCAGCGCAACCGGGACTAGCGGGAGGGGCACAGATACGCAGTATTTT	CASATGTSGRGTDTQYF
-	TRBV3-1/TRBV3-2	TRBJ2-7	TRBD2	TGTGCCAGCAGCCAGTCGACAAGCGGGGTCTACGAGCAGTACTTC	CASSQSTSGVYEQYF
-	TRBV5-4	TRBJ2-7	TRBD2	TGTGCCAGCAGCATCCTTAGCGGGAGAGGCTACGAGCAGTACTTC	CASSILSGRGYEQYF
-	TRBV19	TRBJ2-5	TRBD2	TGTGCCAGTAGTACCCTAGCGGGAGGTCTAGAGACCCAGTACTTC	CASSTLAGGLETQYF
-	TRBV19	TRBJ1-5	TRBD1	TGTGCCAGTAGTATGGGGACAACAGGGGGCGGGCAGCCCCAGCATTTT	CASSMGTTGGGQPQHF
-	TRBV9	TRBJ2-1	-	TGTGCCAGCAGCGTGGACGGGAGTAGGTACAATGAGCAGTTCTTC	CASSVDGSRYNEQFF
once	TRBV5-1	TRBJ1-1	TRBD1	TGCGCCAGCAGACTACCGACAGGGGGCCCTGAAGCTTTCTTT	CASRLPTGGPEAFF
-	TRBV11-2	TRBJ2-2	TRBD2	TGTGCCAACAGCTTACTAGCGGGGCCTAACACCGGGGAGCTGTTTTTT	CANSLLAGPNTGELFF
-	TRBV20-1	TRBJ2-1	TRBD2	TGCAGTGCTAGTTCCGCTAGCGGGGGCAATGAGCAGTTCTTC	CSASSASGGNEQFF
once	TRBV5-4	TRBJ1-6	-	TGTGCCAGCAGCAGCCCGAATTCACCCCTCCACTTT	CASSSPNSPLHF
-	TRBV5-1	TRBJ1-1	TRBD1	TGCGCCAGCACCAGACAGGGGGCGGCTTTGAACACTGAAGCTTTCTTT	CASTRQGAALNTEAFF
-	TRBV7-9	TRBJ1-6	TRBD1	TGTGCCAGCAGCTTCCCCGGGACAGGGAATTCACCCCTCCACTTT	CASSFPGTGNSPLHF
-	TRBV7-8	TRBJ1-5	-	TGTGCCAGCAGCTTAGGCGACAGGCCCAATCAGCCCCAGCATTTT	CASSLGDRPNQPQHF
once	TRBV5-1	TRBJ1-1	-	TGCGCCAGCCGGGAGGGCCTAACGGAAGCTTTCTTT	CASREGLTEAFF
-	TRBV19	TRBJ1-2	-	TGTGCCAGTAGTAGAACAGGGATCGGCGGCTACACCTTC	CASSRTGIGGYTF
-	TRBV9	TRBJ1-5	-	TGTGCCAGCAGCCCACAGGTTGCGGATCAGCCCCAGCATTTT	CASSPQVADQPQHF
-	TRBV7-9	TRBJ1-2	TRBD1	TGTGCCAGCAGCTTAGTCGGGACAGGGGTAGGCTACACCTTC	CASSLVGTGVGYTF
-	TRBV30	TRBJ2-2	-	TGTGCCTGGAGGAGTAGGGGTAGGGCCGGGGAGCTGTTTTTT	CAWRSRGRAGELFF
once	TRBV11-1	TRBJ1-1	-	TGTGCCAGCAGCTTAGTTGGCAGGGGACGTAGTGAAGCTTTCTTT	CASSLVGRGRSEAFF
-	TRBV15	TRBJ1-4	TRBD1	TGTGCCACCAGCAGGGGACAGGGGCGGAATGAAAAACTGTTTTTT	CATSRGQGRNEKLFF
-	TRBV30	TRBJ1-3	-	TGTGCCTGGAGTGTAAATACAGCCTCTGGAAACACCATATATTTT	CAWSVNTASGNTIYF
-	TRBV7-2	TRBJ2-5	-	TGTGCCAGCAGCTTTATGGTGTTCGGGACCCAGTACTTC	CASSFMVFGTQYF
-	TRBV11-1	TRBJ1-3	-	TGTGCCAGCAGCTTCGGCAGGGGATCTGGAAACACCATATATTTT	CASSFGRGSGNTIYF
-	TRBV7-2	TRBJ2-1	-	TGTGCCAGCAGCTTAGCTGGCCTAGCAGGCTACAATGAGCAGTTCTTC	CASSLAGLAGYNEQFF
-	TRBV28	TRBJ1-3	-	TGTGCCAGCAGCCTTGCAGGGGCGGTTGGAAACACCATATATTTT	CASSLAGAVGNTIYF
-	TRBV28	TRBJ1-4	-	TGTGCCAGCAGTTCCCCCCCGACAGGTGGGAATTTT	CASSSPPTGGNF